This paragraph covers one TCR beta chain sequence. The data originate from a study of blood T cell repertoires in COVID-19. Study-wide background: The United States, Italy and Spain provided the acute and convalescent COVID-19 samples. T cells, B-cell-depleted T cells, or PBMCs supplied cDNA or gDNA.

Enrolled during active infection, Seattle patients were then followed longitudinally. The CDR3 is 15 residues long. CDR1 LNHDA and CDR2 SQIVND come from the germline V gene (reference sequence). V was clipped by 3 bases and J by 5 bases; unmatched bases: 5. In the original analysis: Scientists estimated how many nucleated cells there were by amplifying reference gene primers. Sequencing was performed with immunoSEQ multiplex PCR; in TCRdb, only in-frame clones are kept and a portion is missing. D and trimming were read from the DNA, whereas the V and J calls and clone size are those reported in that table. The table lists about 350,000 clones, about 90% of them singletons, with around 6% in the top ten.

The chain joins TRBV19 to TRBJ2-4; 9 nucleotides align to TRBD2. The clonotype was recovered from a woman between 45 and 60 years old with COVID-19, enrolled during active disease. The specimen sequenced was peripheral blood. CDR3 coding DNA: TGTGCCAGTAGTATTAGGGCGGGAGGGGAAAACATTCAGTACTTC. It yields the protein CASSIRAGGENIQYF.